These 22 T cell receptor beta chains came from one sample sequenced in a study of Ad26.COV2.S vaccination and SARS-CoV-2 variants. TCRdb's copy holds only in-frame clones and misses some; the assay was immunoSEQ multiplex PCR. This sample has a few hundred thousand clones; roughly 90% occur once, and the top ten carry about 3.5%. Treatment: 15 to 20 received Ad26.COV2.S at low or high dose, single or two shots; five or six received placebo; per-sample allocation not given. Day 63 after the first injection of vaccine or placebo was the sampling time. The material was peripheral blood, obtained in a trial of Ad26.COV2.S vaccine versus placebo. Receptors were obtained from a person aged 18 to 65 who received the Ad26.COV2.S COVID-19 vaccine or a placebo.

Only one count was recorded for this clone. The chain uses TRBV4-2 and TRBJ2-3; 13 positions agree with TRBD2. V dropped 1 base and J dropped 0; count of bases not matched to a gene: 10. The CDR3 consists of 20 residues. CDR1 is LGHNA, CDR2 YNFKEQ, per germline. CDR3 nucleotides: TGTGCCAGCAGCCAAGCCGGCAGGACTAGCGGGGGCTCTAGCACAGATACGCAGTATTTT. It yields the protein CASSQAGRTSGGSSTDTQYF.

The chain has TRBV11-2 and TRBJ2-3; the match to TRBD2 covers 8 bases. Germline CDR1 SGHAT, CDR2 FQNNGV. The CDR3 has 15 amino acids. V lost 3 bases, J lost 1 base, and 3 bases stayed unmatched. The CDR3 loop is CASSFSSGGTDTQYF. The CDR3 coding sequence is TGTGCCAGCAGCTTCAGTAGCGGGGGCACAGATACGCAGTATTTT.

The chain couples TRBV11-1 to TRBJ2-3; D is undetermined. The V gene lost 0 bases and the J gene lost 5 bases, with 0 bases spanning the gap. Germline CDR1 and CDR2: SGHAT and FQDESV (reference sequence). This CDR3 spans 11 amino acids. The DNA of the CDR3 is TGTGCCAGCAGCTTAGCAGATACGCAGTATTTT. It yields the protein CASSLADTQYF.

On this clone: Other DNA sequences in this specimen translate into the identical CDR3. The rearrangement joins TRBV9 to TRBJ2-2, with 9 bases that match TRBD1. The J segment lost 1 base and the V segment lost 2 bases, leaving 0 bases of the junction unmatched. The CDR3 has 15 amino acids. From germline, CDR1 is SGDLS and CDR2 YYNGEE. The chain's CDR3 is CASSVGQGNTGELFF. CDR3 nucleotides: TGTGCCAGCAGCGTGGGACAGGGGAACACCGGGGAGCTGTTTTTT.

The rearrangement uses TRBV10-3 and TRBJ1-5, with D uncertain. Trimming removed 9 bases from V and 0 bases from J, with 6 bases in between. Germline CDR1 and CDR2: ENHRY and SYGVKD. This CDR3 has 12 residues. CDR3 sequence: CAMGDSNQPQHF. The CDR3 coding sequence is TGTGCCATGGGTGATAGCAATCAGCCCCAGCATTTT.

The V call is TRBV5-1, the J call TRBJ2-1; the match to TRBD1 covers 8 bases. The CDR3 length is 17 residues. Germline loops: CDR1 SGHRS, CDR2 YFSETQ. V shed 2 bases and J 7 bases; nucleotides not matched to a gene: 14. The CDR3 is CASSFWGQGALENEQFF. The CDR3 DNA reads TGCGCCAGCAGCTTCTGGGGCCAGGGGGCTTTGGAAAATGAGCAGTTCTTC.

The genes are TRBV27 and TRBJ1-5, with 7 bases aligning to TRBD1. Germline V gene data show CDR1 as MNHEY and CDR2 as SMNVEV (reference sequence). Germline trimming cut 6 bases from V and 7 bases from J; bases unmatched to any gene: 9. CDR3 length: 14 residues. CDR3 region: CASRRQGGSQPQHF. CDR3 DNA: TGTGCCAGCAGGAGACAGGGTGGGAGCCAGCCCCAGCATTTT.

The chain recombines TRBV4-3 with TRBJ1-6, with D maybe TRBD1 (6 bases). The CDR3 is 17 residues long. Trimming took off 2 bases at V and 6 bases at J, with 17 bases between the two ends. Germline CDR1 is LGHNA and CDR2 is YSLEER. The DNA for the CDR3 is TGCGCCAGCAGCCAAAGCACAGGGATCCCCCTTAATTCACCCCTCCACTTT. Translation gives CASSQSTGIPLNSPLHF.

The genes are TRBV18 and TRBJ2-7; 11 bases map to TRBD1. The V gene end was trimmed by 3 bases and the J gene end by 4 bases; junction bases not matched to a gene: 5. The CDR3 is 15 residues long. The germline V gene has CDR1 KGHSH and CDR2 LQKENI. CDR3: CASSPGTGGLYEQYF. DNA of the CDR3: TGTGCCAGCTCACCCGGGACAGGGGGTTTGTACGAGCAGTACTTC.

The chain recombines TRBV29-1 with TRBJ2-1; the D is unclear. In germline, CDR1 is SQVTM, CDR2 ANQGSEA. The germline V and J ends were trimmed by 5 bases and 4 bases, with 15 bases remaining between them. The CDR3 runs to 14 residues. The CDR3 sequence: CSVSGETIYNEQFF. CDR3 nucleotide sequence: TGCAGCGTTTCCGGAGAGACAATTTACAATGAGCAGTTCTTC.

In this sample, this clone turned up a few times. This chain connects TRBV4-1 to TRBJ1-6; weak D call: TRBD1 (6 bases). The V end lost 1 base, the J end lost 8 bases, and 15 bases lay between the germline ends. Germline V gives CDR1 MGHRA, CDR2 YSYEKL. The length of the CDR3 is 16 residues. The CDR3 region is CASSQGWGRIHSPLHF. The CDR3 region has the DNA TGCGCCAGCAGCCAAGGTTGGGGGCGCATTCATTCACCCCTCCACTTT.

This clone has just one count. This chain joins TRBV4-1 and TRBJ2-2; D ambiguous. V gave up 2 bases and J gave up 3 bases, with 7 bases separating them. The CDR3 sequence is 14 residues long. CDR1 MGHRA and CDR2 YSYEKL come from the germline V gene. CDR3 residues: CASSQFGDTGELFF. CDR3 in DNA: TGCGCCAGCAGCCAATTCGGCGACACCGGGGAGCTGTTTTTT.

The rearrangement links TRBV6-6 to TRBJ1-5, with D maybe TRBD1 (5 bases). CDR1 MNHNY and CDR2 SVGAGI come from the germline V gene (reference sequence). The germline V and J ends were trimmed by 6 bases and 2 bases, with 32 bases remaining between them. CDR3 size: 21 residues. The chain's CDR3 is CASSTGRGRNSGLEGNQPQHF. CDR3 DNA: TGTGCCAGCAGCACGGGGAGGGGCCGGAATTCGGGGCTAGAGGGCAATCAGCCCCAGCATTTT.

The rearrangement joins TRBV10-3 to TRBJ1-1; D remains ambiguous. The CDR3 totals 11 residues. Germline V gene sequence: CDR1 ENHRY, CDR2 SYGVKD. V was clipped by 3 bases and J by 7 bases, with 6 bases between them. CDR3 DNA sequence: TGTGCCATCAGTGACACCGGTGAAGCTTTCTTT. This codes for CAISDTGEAFF.

Only one count was recorded for this clone. The rearrangement links TRBV7-2 to TRBJ1-3; D call uncertain. V was shortened by 3 bases and J by 2 bases, with 8 bases between the two germline ends. Looked up from germline, CDR1 is SGHTA and CDR2 is FQGNSA. This CDR3 comprises 14 residues. The CDR3 DNA reads as TGTGCCAGCAGCTTTAATCCGGCTGGAAACACCATATATTTT. Protein sequence: CASSFNPAGNTIYF.

This clone was detected only a few times. This chain links TRBV14 with TRBJ2-1; D is unclear. The length of the CDR3 is 15 residues. Looked up from germline, CDR1 is SGHDN and CDR2 is FVKESK. V was clipped by 4 bases and J by 7 bases, with 17 bases between them. The CDR3 DNA reads TGTGCCAGCAGCCGAAGTGTGGTTCTCGAGAATGAGCAGTTCTTC. Protein sequence: CASSRSVVLENEQFF.

This chain joins TRBV13 and TRBJ2-1, with TRBD2 as a possible D gene (7 bases). Trimming pared 0 bases from V and 8 bases from J, leaving 11 bases between. The CDR3 runs 14 residues. Germline CDR1 is PRHDT and CDR2 is FYEKMQ (reference sequence). The CDR3 DNA follows: TGTGCCAGCAGCTTAGGGACGGGGGGCGATGAGCAGTTCTTC. Translated, it gives CASSLGTGGDEQFF. The full variable domain, rest sourced from reference TRBV13 and TRBJ2-1, is AAGVIQSPRHLIKEKRETATLKCYPIPRHDTVYWYQQGPGQDPQFLISFYEKMQSDKGSIPDRFSAQQFSDYHSELNMSSLELGDSALYFCASSLGTGGDEQFFGPGTRLTVL.

This CDR3 is CASSLGRGQLVSGANVLTF. CDR3 in DNA: TGTGCCAGCAGTTTAGGCCGGGGACAACTTGTCTCTGGGGCCAACGTCCTGACTTTC. The gene calls are TRBV28 and TRBJ2-6, with D possibly matching TRBD1 (6 bases). Germline V CDR1 and CDR2: MDHEN, SYDVKM. This CDR3 is 19 amino acids long. Deletions cut 2 bases from V and 0 bases from J, with 17 bases between.

The CDR3 is CASSIDREVPLHF. CDR3 nucleotides: TGTGCCAGTAGTATAGATCGTGAGGTGCCCCTCCACTTT. The rearrangement links TRBV19 to TRBJ1-6, with no clear D. Trimming removed 0 bases from V and 13 bases from J, with 10 bases in between. Germline lookup yields CDR1 LNHDA and CDR2 SQIVND (reference sequence). This CDR3 has 13 amino acids.

The rearrangement joins TRBV29-1 to TRBJ2-7, with 7 bases that match TRBD1. CDR3 length equals 14 residues. With 4 bases clipped from V and 4 bases from J, the junction kept 10 bases outside the gene matches. From germline, CDR1 is SQVTM and CDR2 ANQGSEA. In DNA form, the CDR3 reads TGCAGCGTTGCGTCCGGGACAGCCCATTACGAGCAGTACTTC. Its protein product is CSVASGTAHYEQYF.

The rearrangement uses TRBV5-6 and TRBJ1-6; D gene ambiguous. Looked up from germline, CDR1 is SGHDT and CDR2 is YYEEEE. The CDR3 is made up of 14 amino acids. V gave up 2 bases and J gave up 3 bases, with 6 bases separating them. This chain's CDR3 is CASSFYSYNSPLHF. Written as DNA, the CDR3 is TGTGCCAGCAGCTTTTACAGCTATAATTCACCCCTCCACTTT.

CDR3 protein: CASSLDLVRAGDTQYF. CDR3 nucleotides: TGTGCCAGCAGCTTAGATCTCGTCAGAGCCGGGGATACGCAGTATTTT. J is TRBJ2-3 and V is TRBV11-2; no reliable D call. CDR3 length equals 16 residues. Trimming removed 0 bases from V and 6 bases from J, with 16 bases in between. The V gene's germline CDR1 is SGHAT and CDR2 FQNNGV.